The T cell receptor (beta chain) described here comes from a study of cytomegalovirus exposure and HLA in healthy donors. The repertoire was sequenced with immunoSEQ multiplex PCR; TCRdb's copy has only in-frame clones and lacks some. This sample has about 120,000 clones, with approximately 88% found just once. The CDR3 has 15 amino acids. V was shortened by 2 bases and J by 0 bases, with 11 bases between the two germline ends. Germline V gene lookup returns CDR1 SGHRS and CDR2 YFSETQ. About this clone itself: The antigen remains undetermined.

Study-wide results and limits: Rare TCR sequences predominated, though certain public TCRs were found in many donors.

This chain links TRBV5-1 with TRBJ2-5, with TRBD1 as a possible D gene (5 bases). Sequences were obtained from PBMCs. The sequence derives from a man between 18 and 35 years old in good health and CMV-seronegative. This CDR3 reads CASSFQGVDQETQYF. CDR3 bases: TGCGCCAGCAGCTTTCAAGGGGTGGACCAAGAGACCCAGTACTTC.